A single sample gave rise to the 7 T cell receptor beta chains below, sequenced in a study of beta chain features in type 1 diabetes (dated by TCRdb to the late 2010s). Libraries were built with the immunoSEQ multiplex PCR assay. The entire amount of isolated RNA was reverse transcribed using the High Capacity cDNA Reverse Transcription Kit, so the sequenced TCRB transcripts were expressed ones. TCRdb retrieved this table from immuneACCESS and kept in-frame rearrangements only. Not all clones are present; in checked studies, unresolved V genes account for under half, and no reason is known for the remainder. Here the sample has about 150,000 clones; more than 9% occur a single time. The top ten hold around 1.4% of the sample. The specimen was naive CD4+ T cells from blood. Interpreted using the paper, the cell subset or site label stands for: true naive CD4+ T cells. Receptors were obtained from a man in his late teens or twenties in good health.

The chain has TRBV5-1 and TRBJ2-1, with 14 bases that match TRBD2. V trimming: 4 bases; J trimming: 8 bases; junction bases outside the gene matches: 8. CDR1 and CDR2 from the germline V gene are SGHRS and YFSETQ. CDR3 length equals 16 residues. CDR3 coding DNA: TGCGCCAGCAGCCCCGGGACTAGCGGGGGTTCCGATGAGCAGTTCTTC. It encodes CASSPGTSGGSDEQFF.

This clone was detected a few times. The chain recombines TRBV28 with TRBJ2-7; 7 bases align to TRBD2. Trimming at V came to 5 bases and at J to 3 bases, leaving 7 bases not matched to a gene. This CDR3 is built from 14 residues. Germline assignment: CDR1 MDHEN and CDR2 SYDVKM. The CDR3 region is CASSPSGGRYEQYF. The CDR3 coding sequence is TGTGCCAGCAGTCCCTCGGGGGGTCGCTACGAGCAGTACTTC. The full variable domain, its missing parts supplied by reference TRBV28 and TRBJ2-7, is DVKVTQSSRYLVKRTGEKVFLECVQDMDHENMFWYRQDPGLGLRLIYFSYDVKMKEKGDIPEGYSVSREKKERFSLILESASTNQTSMYLCASSPSGGRYEQYFGPGTRLTVT.

This clone turned up a few times. This rearrangement joins TRBV6-4 to TRBJ1-1, with no clear D. Germline V gene data show CDR1 as MRHNA and CDR2 as SNTAGT. V shed 3 bases and J shed 0 bases, with 5 bases lying between them. The CDR3 spans 13 residues. In nucleotides, the CDR3 is TGTGCCAGCAGTGAGGCAGTGAACACTGAAGCTTTCTTT. It encodes CASSEAVNTEAFF.

This clone has only a few counts. This sequence joins TRBV6-5 and TRBJ2-7, with D maybe TRBD1 (5 bases). The CDR3 consists of 15 residues. V gave up 2 bases and J gave up 2 bases, with 13 bases separating them. CDR1 and CDR2 (germline): MNHEY, SVGAGI. This CDR3 reads CASSYEQDIAYEQYF. As DNA, the CDR3 is TGTGCCAGCAGTTACGAGCAGGACATCGCCTACGAGCAGTACTTC.

CDR3 protein: CASSTRTGSHEQYF. Written as DNA, the CDR3 is TGTGCCAGCAGCACGCGGACAGGGTCCCACGAGCAGTACTTC. The chain employs TRBV7-2 and TRBJ2-5, with 8 bases that match TRBD1. Near its end, the DNA agrees better with TRBJ2-7, so the J call may be wrong. The CDR3 covers 14 residues. Germline CDR1 SGHTA, CDR2 FQGNSA.

This clone showed up just a few times. This rearrangement joins TRBV15 to TRBJ2-1; TRBD2 might be the D (7 bases). Germline V lookup: CDR1 LNHNV, CDR2 YYDKDF (reference sequence). Trimming removed 5 bases from V and 4 bases from J, with 18 bases in between. The CDR3 is 16 amino acids. This CDR3 is CATSPGGGPSYNEQFF. The CDR3 DNA reads TGTGCCACCAGCCCCGGCGGGGGCCCAAGTTACAATGAGCAGTTCTTC.

This clone was detected ten times or more. The chain has TRBV30 and TRBJ1-1; 8 bases fit TRBD1. The length of the CDR3 is 13 residues. Germline V lookup: CDR1 GTSNPN, CDR2 SVGIG (reference sequence). The V gene end was trimmed by 0 bases and the J gene end by 4 bases; junction bases not matched to a gene: 1. CDR3 sequence: CAWSVTGGTEAFF. The CDR3 nucleotides read TGTGCCTGGAGTGTTACAGGGGGCACTGAAGCTTTCTTT.